One sample yielded the 29 T cell receptor beta chains listed below, sequenced in a study of shared clonotypes between healthy human individuals. Here immunoSEQ multiplex PCR was the method, and the copy in TCRdb shows in-frame clones only, minus some. The profile shows 2.3 million or so clones, 90% to 95% of them singletons. Material for sequencing was naive CD4+ T cells from PBMCs. Subset denoted: CD45RA+ positively selected. All receptors derive from a man between 18 and 35 years old in good health. Some clones in this sample may be carry-over from other donors' samples.

The chain uses TRBV2 and TRBJ2-7, with D unresolved. Germline loops: CDR1 SNHLY, CDR2 FYNNEI. Trimming took 10 bases from V and 3 from J, leaving 13 bases between them. CDR3 length equals 12 residues. This CDR3 is CATRGRFYEQYF. CDR3 in DNA: TGTGCCACCCGAGGACGATTCTACGAGCAGTACTTC.

The gene calls are TRBV4-3 and TRBJ2-5; no clear D gene. In germline, CDR1 is LGHNA, CDR2 YSLEER. V lost 4 bases and J lost 5, with 11 bases in between. The CDR3 spans 13 residues. In DNA form, the CDR3 reads TGCGCCAGCAGCCCCCGGACCCGGGAGACCCAGTACTTC. Translation gives CASSPRTRETQYF.

This chain connects TRBV7-3 to TRBJ2-7; 13 bases agree with TRBD2. Germline CDR1 and CDR2: SGHTA and FQGTGA. The length of the CDR3 is 19 residues. With V trimmed by 4 bases and J by 0 bases, 12 bases remained unmatched. The CDR3 bases are TGTGCCAGCAGCTCACCGGGACTAGCGGGACTGGTGGCCTCCTACGAGCAGTACTTC. This codes for CASSSPGLAGLVASYEQYF.

This clone was counted a single time. The J gene is TRBJ2-7, the V gene TRBV28, with unresolved D. The CDR3 is 14 amino acids. V gave up 0 bases and J gave up 0 bases, with 6 bases separating them. Germline V lookup: CDR1 MDHEN, CDR2 SYDVKM. This CDR3 is CASSLWPNSYEQYF. The CDR3 DNA sequence: TGTGCCAGCAGTTTATGGCCGAACTCCTACGAGCAGTACTTC.

This chain links TRBV5-1 with TRBJ2-5; no clear D gene. The V gene's germline CDR1 is SGHRS and CDR2 YFSETQ. The ends were cut back, 0 bases at V and 4 bases at J, with 13 bases in the middle. This CDR3 region has 15 residues. The CDR3 here is CASSLVANTGETQYF. The DNA for the CDR3 is TGCGCCAGCAGCTTGGTGGCAAACACGGGAGAGACCCAGTACTTC.

The chain has TRBV7-3 and TRBJ2-5, with 7 bases aligning to TRBD1. Germline CDR1 and CDR2: SGHTA and FQGTGA. The V and J ends lost 3 bases and 8 bases, in that order; junction bases with no gene match: 9. The CDR3 length is 14 residues. CDR3 protein: CASSFTGVGGTQYF. The DNA for the CDR3 is TGTGCCAGCAGCTTCACAGGGGTAGGAGGAACCCAGTACTTC.

The rearrangement links TRBV6-6 to TRBJ2-7, with D possibly TRBD1 on 5 matching bases. Trimming pared 0 bases from V and 4 bases from J, leaving 13 bases between. This CDR3 region has 15 residues. In germline, CDR1 is MNHNY, CDR2 SVGAGI (reference sequence). CDR3 amino acids: CASSYSSQGGYEQYF. The CDR3, as DNA: TGTGCCAGCAGTTACTCGAGCCAGGGCGGATACGAGCAGTACTTC.

As to this clone: Other DNA sequences in the same sample also yield this CDR3. The chain joins TRBV4-1 to TRBJ1-4; no definite D call. The CDR3 totals 14 residues. Trimming pared 0 bases from V and 8 bases from J, leaving 10 bases between. Germline CDR1 is MGHRA and CDR2 is YSYEKL. CDR3 DNA: TGCGCCAGCAGCCAAGATATTGGCCGGGAAAAACTGTTTTTT. It yields the protein CASSQDIGREKLFF.

The genes are TRBV28 and TRBJ2-2, with 7 nucleotides matching TRBD1. V shed 3 bases, J shed 2 bases, and the junction held 6 bases outside the gene matches. This CDR3 is 16 amino acids long. From germline, CDR1 is MDHEN and CDR2 SYDVKM. CDR3: CASSLTDRLNTGELFF. The CDR3 bases are TGTGCCAGCAGTTTGACGGACAGGCTCAACACCGGGGAGCTGTTTTTT.

V is TRBV4-2 and J is TRBJ2-7, with 7 positions matching TRBD2. This CDR3 has 15 amino acids. Germline trimming cut 0 bases from V and 2 bases from J; bases unmatched to any gene: 4. CDR1 is LGHNA and CDR2 is YNFKEQ in the germline V gene. The CDR3 DNA is TGTGCCAGCAGCCAAGATCTAGCGGCCACCTACGAGCAGTACTTC. It is translated as CASSQDLAATYEQYF.

To note about this clone: Within the sample, other DNA sequences also encode this same CDR3. The V call is TRBV5-4, the J call TRBJ2-5; no firm D call. The germline V and J ends were trimmed by 4 bases and 3 bases, with 4 bases remaining between them. The CDR3 has 11 residues. Looked up from germline, CDR1 is SGHNT and CDR2 is YYREEE (reference sequence). The CDR3 sequence: CASSLEETQYF. CDR3 nucleotides: TGTGCCAGCAGCCTTGAAGAGACCCAGTACTTC.

J is TRBJ2-5 and V is TRBV5-6, with 9 bases fitting TRBD1. CDR1 and CDR2 (germline): SGHDT, YYEEEE. The trim removed 2 bases at V and 5 bases at J, leaving 1 base unmatched. This CDR3 has 13 amino acids. For the CDR3, the DNA is TGTGCCAGCAGCTTAGGGACAGGGGAGACCCAGTACTTC. It codes for CASSLGTGETQYF.

CDR3 DNA sequence: TGTGCCAGCAGTTTATTAATAAGGGCTGAAGCTTTCTTT. Protein: CASSLLIRAEAFF. J is TRBJ1-1 and V is TRBV28; D is uncertain. CDR1 is MDHEN and CDR2 is SYDVKM in the germline V gene. V lost 1 base, J lost 6 bases, and 9 bases lay in between. The CDR3 is 13 residues long.

The chain carries TRBV2 and TRBJ1-2; the match to TRBD1 covers 9 bases. CDR3 length equals 15 residues. V was pared by 3 bases and J by 2 bases, with 4 bases of the junction left unmatched. Germline CDR1 reads SNHLY; CDR2 reads FYNNEI. For the CDR3, the DNA is TGTGCCAGCAGTGAGGGGACAGGGTTCAACTATGGCTACACCTTC. It yields the protein CASSEGTGFNYGYTF.

This clone has just a few counts. The chain combines TRBV5-1 with TRBJ1-2, with 9 bases aligning to TRBD1. Germline-derived CDR1 and CDR2 are SGHRS and YFSETQ. With V trimmed by 0 bases and J by 5 bases, 8 bases remained unmatched. The CDR3 covers 16 residues. CDR3 sequence reads: CASSLGPGQGGYGYTF. The CDR3 bases are TGCGCCAGCAGCTTGGGGCCGGGACAGGGAGGATATGGCTACACCTTC.

This clone has a single count. The V and J genes are TRBV28 and TRBJ2-3; D gene uncertain. CDR3 length: 14 residues. Germline loops: CDR1 MDHEN, CDR2 SYDVKM. V lost 7 bases to trimming and J lost 5 bases, with 16 bases between them. The CDR3 loop is CASTFAVPGDTQYF. CDR3 nucleotides: TGTGCCAGCACCTTCGCGGTCCCAGGAGATACGCAGTATTTT.

The chain joins TRBV27 to TRBJ2-6, with a tentative D call TRBD2 (6 bases). V was shortened by 6 bases and J by 4 bases, with 13 bases between the two germline ends. From germline, CDR1 is MNHEY and CDR2 SMNVEV (reference sequence). The CDR3 covers 15 residues. The CDR3 sequence is CASSPLAAGANVLTF. Here the CDR3 DNA reads TGTGCCAGCAGCCCACTAGCCGCCGGGGCCAACGTCCTGACTTTC.

The chain joins TRBV6-5 to TRBJ2-5; the D call may be TRBD1 or TRBD2 (5 bases each). Germline V gene lookup returns CDR1 MNHEY and CDR2 SVGAGI. This CDR3 is 15 amino acids long. V shed 6 bases and J shed 9 bases, with 23 bases lying between them. This CDR3 reads CASRGHVAGEEPQYF. The CDR3 nucleotides read TGTGCCAGCAGGGGGCATGTGGCGGGCGAGGAGCCCCAGTACTTC.

This rearrangement joins TRBV9 to TRBJ2-7; D is unresolved. The V gene lost 2 bases and the J gene lost 0 bases, with 9 bases spanning the gap. Germline V CDR1 and CDR2: SGDLS, YYNGEE. The CDR3 loop spans 14 amino acids. CDR3 coding DNA: TGTGCCAGCAGCGTCTACGAGGTCTCCTACGAGCAGTACTTC. Translation: CASSVYEVSYEQYF.

The chain recombines TRBV6-1 with TRBJ2-7; 11 nucleotides line up with TRBD1. V shed 8 bases, J shed 3 bases, and the junction held 0 bases outside the gene matches. The germline V gene has CDR1 MNHNS and CDR2 SASEGT. The CDR3 consists of 12 residues. CDR3 coding DNA: TGTGCCAGCGGGACAGGGGGCTACGAGCAGTACTTC. This encodes CASGTGGYEQYF.

This clone was seen just once. This chain connects TRBV6-1 to TRBJ1-1; D unresolved. Germline V gene sequence: CDR1 MNHNS, CDR2 SASEGT. CDR3 size: 15 residues. V dropped 6 bases and J dropped 4 bases, with 18 bases sitting between them. The CDR3 loop is CASRTPFRGGTEAFF. The CDR3 DNA reads TGTGCCAGCAGGACTCCTTTTCGGGGAGGCACTGAAGCTTTCTTT.

The chain uses TRBV5-6 and TRBJ2-1; D may be TRBD1 (6 bases). V dropped 0 bases and J dropped 9 bases, with 13 bases sitting between them. The CDR3 consists of 14 residues. Germline CDR1 SGHDT, CDR2 YYEEEE. The CDR3 spells CASSLDLGALEQFF. The DNA for the CDR3 is TGTGCCAGCAGCTTGGATCTGGGGGCACTTGAGCAGTTCTTC. Variable domain in full (rest from reference TRBV5-6 and TRBJ2-1): DAGVTQSPTHLIKTRGQQVTLRCSPKSGHDTVSWYQQALGQGPQFIFQYYEEEERQRGNFPDRFSGHQFPNYSSELNVNALLLGDSALYLCASSLDLGALEQFFGPGTRLTVL.

A word on this clone: Other nucleotide sequences from this sample produce the same CDR3. The chain has TRBV4-3 and TRBJ2-1; no definite D call. The germline V and J ends were trimmed by 0 bases and 11 bases, with 8 bases remaining between them. CDR1 is LGHNA and CDR2 is YSLEER in the germline V gene. CDR3 length equals 12 residues. DNA of the CDR3: TGCGCCAGCAGCCAAGACCGGCGGCAGCAGTTCTTC. It specifies CASSQDRRQQFF.

This chain links TRBV7-2 with TRBJ2-7; 8 bases fit TRBD2. Looked up from germline, CDR1 is SGHTA and CDR2 is FQGNSA. V was pared by 5 bases and J by 2 bases, with 8 bases of the junction left unmatched. CDR3 size: 15 residues. The CDR3 DNA is TGTGCCAGCAGCCCGGGGGGAGCGGGAGCCTACGAGCAGTACTTC. Protein product: CASSPGGAGAYEQYF.

The chain is built from TRBV30 and TRBJ2-1, with 9 positions matching TRBD2. V shed 3 bases and J 9 bases; nucleotides not matched to a gene: 21. Germline V gene lookup returns CDR1 GTSNPN and CDR2 SVGIG (reference sequence). The CDR3 is made up of 18 amino acids. The CDR3 nucleotides are TGTGCCTGGAGGGGGGGTAGCGGGAGTAAAAGAGCTAACCTTGAGCAGTTCTTC. It specifies CAWRGGSGSKRANLEQFF.

The chain employs TRBV9 and TRBJ2-5, with D perhaps matching TRBD2 (6 bases). The germline gives CDR1 SGDLS, CDR2 YYNGEE. The CDR3 has 11 residues. The V end was cut by 4 bases, the J end by 13 bases, with 14 bases between. In nucleotides, the CDR3 is TGTGCCAGCAGCCCCCGTGTCGGGGGGTACTTC. Amino acid sequence: CASSPRVGGYF.

J is TRBJ2-5 and V is TRBV6-5; perhaps TRBD2 as D (6 bases). Deletions cut 7 bases from V and 4 bases from J, with 16 bases between. Looked up from germline, CDR1 is MNHEY and CDR2 is SVGAGI. The CDR3 is 14 amino acids. This CDR3 reads CASTATGGAETQYF. The CDR3 nucleotides are TGTGCCAGCACGGCGACTGGCGGGGCAGAGACCCAGTACTTC.

The CDR3 reads CASSATGGAVDEQYF. Written as DNA, the CDR3 is TGTGCCAGCAGCGCTACAGGGGGCGCCGTCGACGAGCAGTACTTC. V usage is TRBV5-4 and J usage is TRBJ2-7; 9 bases align to TRBD1. The germline V gene has CDR1 SGHNT and CDR2 YYREEE (reference sequence). CDR3 size: 15 residues. V trimming: 4 bases; J trimming: 5 bases; junction bases outside the gene matches: 10.

This chain connects TRBV11-2 to TRBJ2-1, with D unresolved. The germline CDR1 and CDR2 sequences are SGHAT and FQNNGV. Between the trimmed V and J ends, which lost 3 bases and 1 base, there was a span of 13 bases. This CDR3 has 16 residues. The chain's CDR3 is CASSFTLYSSYNEQFF. CDR3 coding DNA: TGTGCCAGCAGCTTTACCCTCTACTCATCCTACAATGAGCAGTTCTTC. Full variable domain (outside the CDR3, taken from reference TRBV11-2 and TRBJ2-1): EAGVAQSPRYKIIEKRQSVAFWCNPISGHATLYWYQQILGQGPKLLIQFQNNGVVDDSQLPKDRFSAERLKGVDSTLKIQPAKLEDSAVYLCASSFTLYSSYNEQFFGPGTRLTVL.